This is a list of T cell receptor beta chains from one sample in a study of spatial heterogeneity in lung cancer. TCRdb processed the 5' RACE reads anew with MiXCR; each CDR3 protein has one entry. The table records about 36,000 distinct CDR3 sequences, about 7.2% of them present only once. The starting material was PBMCs, obtained at surgery. These receptors were taken from a female donor with early-stage non-small cell lung cancer. The CDR3 runs from the conserved cysteine through the conserved F or W. The D gene is left open where the match is weak. Part of the rows lack a size; the others show once, few, many or a class for expanded clones.

j_call v_call d_call clone_size cdr3_nt cdr3_aa
TRBJ2-7 TRBV7-9 . few TGTGCCAGCAGCCCCCGCTACCCAGGGAAAAGCCAAGGCTTAGGGTACGAGCAGTACTTC CASSPRYPGKSQGLGYEQYF
TRBJ2-2 TRBV3-1 TRBD2 few TGTGCCAGCAGTTCCGGACTAGCGGGGGGCCTCGGGGAGCTGTTTTTT CASSSGLAGGLGELFF
TRBJ1-1 TRBV6-6 . . TGTGCCAGCAGTTACTCGGGCGCGAACACTGAAGCTTTCTTT CASSYSGANTEAFF
TRBJ2-2 TRBV4-3 TRBD2 few TGCGCCAGCAGCCAGGAGCGGGAGGAGACCAGGGAGCTGTTTTTT CASSQEREETRELFF
TRBJ2-7 TRBV6-6 TRBD1 few TGTGCCAGCAGTGCAACAGGGACAGCCCACGAGCAGTACTTC CASSATGTAHEQYF
TRBJ2-7 TRBV20-1 . many TGCAGTGCTAGAGATGGAGGGACCGGGGGTCTCTACGAGCAGTACTTC CSARDGGTGGLYEQYF
TRBJ2-4 TRBV20-1 . many TGCAGTGCTAGAGACCCCGGGAGAGGGGTCAAAAACATTCAGTACTTC CSARDPGRGVKNIQYF
TRBJ2-4 TRBV12-3/TRBV12-4 . many TGTGCCAGCAGTTCTCGCCCGAGATCAAACATTCAGTACTTC CASSSRPRSNIQYF
TRBJ2-7 TRBV20-1 . many TGCAGTGCTAGCCCCCCCCGGGACCGCAGATCCTACGAGCAGTACTTC CSASPPRDRRSYEQYF
TRBJ2-1 TRBV4-3 TRBD2 . TGCGCCAGCAGCCAAGACGGTACTAGCGGGACCAACAATGAGCAGTTCTTC CASSQDGTSGTNNEQFF
TRBJ2-4 TRBV2 . few TGTGCCAGCGTCCGGGACACCAAAAACATTCAGTACTTC CASVRDTKNIQYF
TRBJ1-5 TRBV10-2 . many TGCGCCAGCAGTGAAATCTCATCTAATCAGCCCCAGCATTTT CASSEISSNQPQHF
TRBJ2-5 TRBV30 TRBD2 many TGTGCCTGGAGTGTAGCGGGGGGGCCGGGAGAGACCCAGTACTTC CAWSVAGGPGETQYF
TRBJ1-1 TRBV7-2 . few TGTGCCAGCAGCCGGCCGGGGGAATTCCCCGAAGCTTTCTTT CASSRPGEFPEAFF
TRBJ2-1 TRBV10-2 TRBD2 . TGCGCCAGCAGTCTAGCGGGCTACAATGCGCAGTTCTTC CASSLAGYNAQFF
TRBJ1-5 TRBV6-5 . many TGTGCCAGCAGTTACTCGAGTAAAGGGCAGCCCCAGCATTTT CASSYSSKGQPQHF
TRBJ2-3 TRBV7-2 . many TGTGCCAGCAGCTTAGGCCCTAGCACAGATACGCAGTATTTT CASSLGPSTDTQYF
TRBJ2-3 TRBV29-1 . many TGCAGCGTTGACCAGGGCACAGATACGCAGTATTTT CSVDQGTDTQYF
TRBJ1-2 TRBV3-1 . many TGTGCCAGCAGCCAAGCGTACTATGGCTACACCTTC CASSQAYYGYTF
TRBJ2-2 TRBV10-2 TRBD1 few TGCGCCAGCCACCCCAGGGACAGGAGGAACACCGGGGAGCTGTTTTTT CASHPRDRRNTGELFF
TRBJ2-1 TRBV11-2 . many TGTGCCAGCAGCGATGACAGAGACAATGAGCAGTTCTTC CASSDDRDNEQFF
TRBJ1-6 TRBV10-3 TRBD1 few TGTGCCATCAGTGAAACCGGGACAGGGGACTCACCCCTCCACTTT CAISETGTGDSPLHF
TRBJ2-7 TRBV7-9 TRBD2 many TGTGCCAGCAGCTTAGGCTGGCGGGGGGCCAATAAAAACGAGCAGTACTTC CASSLGWRGANKNEQYF
TRBJ2-5 TRBV5-1 . . TGCGCCAGCAGCTTAACCGGGACGGCTCAAGAGACCCAGTACTTC CASSLTGTAQETQYF